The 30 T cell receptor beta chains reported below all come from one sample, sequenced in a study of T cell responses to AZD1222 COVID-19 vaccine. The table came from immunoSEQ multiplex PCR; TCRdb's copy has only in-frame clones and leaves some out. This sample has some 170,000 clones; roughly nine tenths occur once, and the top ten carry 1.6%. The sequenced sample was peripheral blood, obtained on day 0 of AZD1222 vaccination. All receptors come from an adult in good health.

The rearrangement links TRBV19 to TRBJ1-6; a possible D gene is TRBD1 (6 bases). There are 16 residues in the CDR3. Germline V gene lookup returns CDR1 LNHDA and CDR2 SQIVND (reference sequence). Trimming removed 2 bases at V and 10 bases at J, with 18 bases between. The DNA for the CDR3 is TGTGCCAGTAGTATACTCCCGACCGCGGGGGCCTCACCCCTCCACTTT. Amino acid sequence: CASSILPTAGASPLHF.

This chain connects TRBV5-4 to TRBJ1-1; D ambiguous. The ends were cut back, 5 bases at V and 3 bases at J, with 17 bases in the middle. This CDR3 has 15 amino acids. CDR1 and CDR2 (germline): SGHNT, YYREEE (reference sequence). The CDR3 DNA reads TGTGCCAGCAGATCCCGGGCCACTTTCGACACTGAAGCTTTCTTT. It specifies CASRSRATFDTEAFF.

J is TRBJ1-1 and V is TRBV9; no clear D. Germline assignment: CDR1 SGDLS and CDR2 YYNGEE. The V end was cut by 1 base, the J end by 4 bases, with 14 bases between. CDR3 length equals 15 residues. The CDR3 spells CASSVSAQKGTEAFF. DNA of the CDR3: TGTGCCAGCAGCGTAAGCGCCCAAAAGGGCACTGAAGCTTTCTTT. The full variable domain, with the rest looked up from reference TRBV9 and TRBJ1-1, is DSGVTQTPKHLITATGQRVTLRCSPRSGDLSVYWYQQSLDQGLQFLIQYYNGEERAKGNILERFSAQQFPDLHSELNLSSLELGDSALYFCASSVSAQKGTEAFFGQGTRLTVV.

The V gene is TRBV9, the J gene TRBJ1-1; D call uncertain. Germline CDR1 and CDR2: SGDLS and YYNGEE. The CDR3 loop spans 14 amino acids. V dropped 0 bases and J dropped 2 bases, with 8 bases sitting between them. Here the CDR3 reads CASSVDTSNTEAFF. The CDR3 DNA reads TGTGCCAGCAGCGTAGATACTAGTAACACTGAAGCTTTCTTT.

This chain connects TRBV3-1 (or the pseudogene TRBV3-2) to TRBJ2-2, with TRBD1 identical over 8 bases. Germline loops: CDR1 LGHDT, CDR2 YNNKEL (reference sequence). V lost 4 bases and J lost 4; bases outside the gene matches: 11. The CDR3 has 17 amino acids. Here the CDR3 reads CASSRPPRTGSTGELFF. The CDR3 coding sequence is TGTGCCAGCAGCCGTCCTCCCCGGACAGGGAGCACCGGGGAGCTGTTTTTT.

CDR3 sequence (DNA): TGTGCCAGCAGCCCCCGGGGATCTGGGATAGGGGATGAGCAGTTCTTC. Translating gives CASSPRGSGIGDEQFF. V is TRBV11-2 and J is TRBJ2-1, with D perhaps assigned TRBD1 or TRBD2 (5 bases each). Between the trimmed V and J ends, which lost 5 bases and 8 bases, there was a span of 22 bases. The CDR3 is 16 residues long. The V gene's germline CDR1 is SGHAT and CDR2 FQNNGV.

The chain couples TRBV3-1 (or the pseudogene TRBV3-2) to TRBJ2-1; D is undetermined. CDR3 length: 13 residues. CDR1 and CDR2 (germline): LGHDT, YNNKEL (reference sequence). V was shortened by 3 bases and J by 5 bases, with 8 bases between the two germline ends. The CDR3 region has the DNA TGTGCCAGCAGCCACCTAAGGGACAATGAGCAGTTCTTC. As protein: CASSHLRDNEQFF.

CDR3: CASSFSQSSNQPQHF. The DNA of the CDR3 is TGTGCCAGCAGTTTTTCGCAGAGTTCCAATCAGCCCCAGCATTTT. This chain joins TRBV28 and TRBJ1-5; no firm D call. Trimming took 3 bases from V and 3 from J, leaving 12 bases between them. Germline V lookup: CDR1 MDHEN, CDR2 SYDVKM. The CDR3 has 15 residues.

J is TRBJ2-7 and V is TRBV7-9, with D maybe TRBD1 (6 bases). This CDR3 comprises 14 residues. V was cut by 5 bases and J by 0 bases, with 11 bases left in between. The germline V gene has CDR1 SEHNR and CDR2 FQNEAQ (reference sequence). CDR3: CASSLATGSYEQYF. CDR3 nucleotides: TGTGCCAGCAGCCTGGCGACAGGCTCCTACGAGCAGTACTTC. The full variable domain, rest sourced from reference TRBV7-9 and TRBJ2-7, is DTGVSQNPRHKITKRGQNVTFRCDPISEHNRLYWYRQTLGQGPEFLTYFQNEAQLEKSRLLSDRFSAERPKGSFSTLEIQRTEQGDSAMYLCASSLATGSYEQYFGPGTRLTVT.

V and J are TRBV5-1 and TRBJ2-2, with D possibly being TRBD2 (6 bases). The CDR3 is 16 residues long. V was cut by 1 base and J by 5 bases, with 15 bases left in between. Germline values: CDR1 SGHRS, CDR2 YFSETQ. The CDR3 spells CASSLTRAAGTGELFF. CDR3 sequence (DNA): TGCGCCAGCAGCTTGACACGGGCCGCGGGGACCGGGGAGCTGTTTTTT.

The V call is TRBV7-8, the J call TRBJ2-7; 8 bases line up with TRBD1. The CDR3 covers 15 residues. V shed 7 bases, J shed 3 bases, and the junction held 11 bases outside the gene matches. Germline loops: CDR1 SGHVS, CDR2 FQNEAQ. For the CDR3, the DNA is TGTGCCAGCAACCAGGGGGCAGGGGACTTCTACGAGCAGTACTTC. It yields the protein CASNQGAGDFYEQYF.

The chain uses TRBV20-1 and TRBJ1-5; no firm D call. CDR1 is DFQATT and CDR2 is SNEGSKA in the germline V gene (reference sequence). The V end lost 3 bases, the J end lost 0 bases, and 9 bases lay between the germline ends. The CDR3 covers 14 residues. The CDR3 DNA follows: TGCAGTGCTAGTCCAGAGACTAGCAATCAGCCCCAGCATTTT. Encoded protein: CSASPETSNQPQHF.

The CDR3 DNA reads as TGCGCCAGCAGCCAAGTTGCGATCCAGGGATGGGGAGCTAACTATGGCTACACCTTC. It is translated as CASSQVAIQGWGANYGYTF. The chain is built from TRBV4-1 and TRBJ1-2, with a tentative D call TRBD1 (5 bases). This CDR3 is 19 amino acids long. Trimming cost V 1 base and J 0 bases, with 21 bases left between them. Germline CDR1 is MGHRA and CDR2 is YSYEKL.

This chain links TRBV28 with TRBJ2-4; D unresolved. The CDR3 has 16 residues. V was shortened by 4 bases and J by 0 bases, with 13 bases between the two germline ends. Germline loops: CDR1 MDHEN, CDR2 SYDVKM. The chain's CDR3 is CASSSNRLLAKNIQYF. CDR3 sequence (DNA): TGTGCCAGCAGTTCCAACCGATTATTAGCCAAAAACATTCAGTACTTC.

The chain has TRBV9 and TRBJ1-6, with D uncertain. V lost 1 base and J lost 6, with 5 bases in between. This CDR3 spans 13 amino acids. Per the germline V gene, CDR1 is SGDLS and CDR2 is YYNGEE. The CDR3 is CASSVFGNSPLHF. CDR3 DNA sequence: TGTGCCAGCAGCGTATTCGGTAATTCACCCCTCCACTTT.

CDR3 sequence: CASIAGVGEQFF. In DNA form, the CDR3 reads TGTGCCAGTATAGCGGGAGTGGGTGAGCAGTTCTTC. The chain couples TRBV6-5 to TRBJ2-1, with 9 nucleotides matching TRBD2. Unmatched junction bases numbered 6, after V lost 9 bases and J lost 9 bases. CDR3 length: 12 residues. The V gene's germline CDR1 is MNHEY and CDR2 SVGAGI.

CDR3 sequence reads: CASSETTYNEQFF. The CDR3 DNA sequence: TGTGCCAGCAGTGAAACTACCTACAATGAGCAGTTCTTC. The V call is TRBV2, the J call TRBJ2-1; D call uncertain. Trimming removed 2 bases from V and 2 bases from J, with 4 bases in between. Germline loops: CDR1 SNHLY, CDR2 FYNNEI. This CDR3 contains 13 residues.

The CDR3 loop is CASTFGTGGIQWTEAFF. The CDR3 coding sequence is TGTGCCAGCACTTTCGGGACAGGGGGCATCCAGTGGACTGAAGCTTTCTTT. The rearrangement joins TRBV7-8 to TRBJ1-1; 12 bases line up with TRBD1. The V and J ends lost 7 bases and 5 bases, in that order; junction bases with no gene match: 14. Germline CDR1 SGHVS, CDR2 FQNEAQ. The CDR3 contains 17 residues.

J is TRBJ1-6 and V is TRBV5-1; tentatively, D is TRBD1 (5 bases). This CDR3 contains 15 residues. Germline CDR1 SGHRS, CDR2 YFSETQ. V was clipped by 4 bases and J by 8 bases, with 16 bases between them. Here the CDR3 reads CASSASGTRDSPLHF. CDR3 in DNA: TGCGCCAGCAGCGCCTCCGGGACCCGCGATTCACCCCTCCACTTT. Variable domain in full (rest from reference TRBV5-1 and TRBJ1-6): KAGVTQTPRYLIKTRGQQVTLSCSPISGHRSVSWYQQTPGQGLQFLFEYFSETQRNKGNFPGRFSGRQFSNSRSEMNVSTLELGDSALYLCASSASGTRDSPLHFGNGTRLTVT.

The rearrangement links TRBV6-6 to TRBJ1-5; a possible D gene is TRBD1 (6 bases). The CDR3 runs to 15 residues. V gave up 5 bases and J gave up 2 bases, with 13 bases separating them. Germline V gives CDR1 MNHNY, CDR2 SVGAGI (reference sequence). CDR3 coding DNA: TGTGCCAGCAGTGCCCAGGGGTCGGGCAATCAGCCCCAGCATTTT. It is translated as CASSAQGSGNQPQHF.

This CDR3 reads CASSTSGNFYEQYF. The CDR3 DNA follows: TGTGCCAGTTCTACTAGCGGGAATTTCTACGAGCAGTACTTC. The chain carries TRBV19 and TRBJ2-7; 10 nucleotides align to TRBD2. CDR3 length: 14 residues. CDR1 and CDR2 (germline): LNHDA, SQIVND (reference sequence). Losses at the gene ends were 8 bases for V and 3 bases for J; bases not matched to a gene: 7.

The CDR3 nucleotides read TGCGCCAGCAGCTTGGATGGGAGGCGGATAGATACGCAGTATTTT. It yields the protein CASSLDGRRIDTQYF. The V call is TRBV5-1, the J call TRBJ2-3, with D tentatively TRBD2 (6 bases). CDR1 is SGHRS and CDR2 is YFSETQ in the germline V gene. CDR3 length: 15 residues. V lost 0 bases to trimming and J lost 5 bases, with 13 bases between them.

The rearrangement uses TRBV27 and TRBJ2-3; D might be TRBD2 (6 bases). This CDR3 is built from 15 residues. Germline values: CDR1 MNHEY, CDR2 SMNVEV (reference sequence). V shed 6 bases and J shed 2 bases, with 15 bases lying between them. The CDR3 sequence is CASSQTRTYTDTQYF. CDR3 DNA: TGTGCCAGCAGCCAGACTAGGACCTACACAGATACGCAGTATTTT.

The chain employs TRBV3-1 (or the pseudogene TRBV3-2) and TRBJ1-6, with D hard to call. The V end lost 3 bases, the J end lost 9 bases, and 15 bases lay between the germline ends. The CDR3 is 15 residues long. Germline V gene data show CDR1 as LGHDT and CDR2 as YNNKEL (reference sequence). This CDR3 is CASSHDNRFGSPLHF. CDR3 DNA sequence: TGTGCCAGCAGCCACGATAACAGATTTGGTTCACCCCTCCACTTT.

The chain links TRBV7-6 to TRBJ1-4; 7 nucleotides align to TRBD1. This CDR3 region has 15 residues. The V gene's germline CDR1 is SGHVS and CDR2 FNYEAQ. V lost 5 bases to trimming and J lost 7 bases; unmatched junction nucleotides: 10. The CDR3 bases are TGTGCCAGCAGCATCAACAGGGGAAGGAGTGAAAAACTGTTTTTT. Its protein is CASSINRGRSEKLFF.

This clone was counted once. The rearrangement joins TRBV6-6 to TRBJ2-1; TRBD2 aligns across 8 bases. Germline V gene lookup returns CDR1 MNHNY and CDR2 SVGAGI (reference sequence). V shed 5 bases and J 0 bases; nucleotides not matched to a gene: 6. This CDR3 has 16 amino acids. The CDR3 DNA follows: TGTGCCAGCAGTCCCCGTAGCGGGATCTCCTACAATGAGCAGTTCTTC. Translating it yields CASSPRSGISYNEQFF.

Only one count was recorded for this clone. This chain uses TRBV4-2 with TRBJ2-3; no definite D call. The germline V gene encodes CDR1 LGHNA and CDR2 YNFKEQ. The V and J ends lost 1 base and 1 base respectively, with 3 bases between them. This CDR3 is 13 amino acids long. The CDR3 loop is CASSQAGTDTQYF. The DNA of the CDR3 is TGTGCCAGCAGCCAAGCCGGCACAGATACGCAGTATTTT.

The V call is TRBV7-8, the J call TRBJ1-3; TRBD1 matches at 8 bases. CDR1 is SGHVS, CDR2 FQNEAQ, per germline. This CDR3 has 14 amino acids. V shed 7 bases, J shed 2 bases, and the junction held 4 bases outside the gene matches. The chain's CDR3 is CASTQGATGNTIYF. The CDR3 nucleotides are TGTGCCAGCACCCAGGGGGCAACTGGAAACACCATATATTTT.

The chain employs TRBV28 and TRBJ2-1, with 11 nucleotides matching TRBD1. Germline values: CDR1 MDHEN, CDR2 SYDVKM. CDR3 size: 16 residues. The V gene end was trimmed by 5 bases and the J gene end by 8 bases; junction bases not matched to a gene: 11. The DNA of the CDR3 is TGTGCCAGCAGTGCCTCCGGGACAGGGGGGAATCATGAGCAGTTCTTC. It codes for CASSASGTGGNHEQFF.

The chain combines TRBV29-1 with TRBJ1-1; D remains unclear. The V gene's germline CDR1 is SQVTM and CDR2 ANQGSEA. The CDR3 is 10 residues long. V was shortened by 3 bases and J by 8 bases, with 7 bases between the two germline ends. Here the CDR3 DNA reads TGCAGCGTTGAGGACGGGGAAGCTTTCTTT. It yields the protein CSVEDGEAFF.